The clone carrying this T cell receptor (beta chain) was counted between two and nine times. The target antigen is unknown. PCR amplification relied on 60 Vbeta primers (plus 13 Jbeta primers). Profiled with immunoSEQ multiplex PCR; TCRdb holds only in-frame clones, not every one. Of approximately 160,000 clones in the sample, around 79% are singletons; the top ten hold 6% to 8%. This CDR3 comprises 15 residues. V lost 0 bases and J lost 8, with 17 bases in between. In germline, CDR1 is SGHRS, CDR2 YFSETQ. This specimen comes from a study of cytomegalovirus exposure and HLA in healthy donors. At the level of the study: Caucasian-associated ancestry cluster membership applied to 75% to 85% of several hundred genotyped donors. Study-wide results and caveats: A link between a missense DCLRE1C variant and TCR beta V- and J-gene trimming emerged from a later analysis. Immune exposure information comprised only CMV serostatus. In a later analysis, TCR association rates varied by HLA locus: DRB1 most, HLA-C fewest.

The TCR sequence derives from a male donor in good health and CMV-seropositive. The sequenced sample was PBMCs. The rearrangement uses TRBV5-1 and TRBJ1-2, with a tentative D call TRBD1 (6 bases). The CDR3 DNA follows: TGCGCCAGCAGCTTGGGGGACATTGGTCGGGGAGGCTACACCTTC. Translated: CASSLGDIGRGGYTF.